The 24 T cell receptor beta chains in this list originate from one sample, sequenced in a study of OX40 agonist ivuxolimab in advanced cancers. Produced via immunoSEQ multiplex PCR; TCRdb's table is partial and in-frame only. The table includes 72,000 or so clones, nearly 90% detected once. The specimen comprised CD4+ or CD8+ T cells sorted from blood, sampled in a trial of the OX40 agonist ivuxolimab. The receptors stem from an adult with an advanced solid tumor such as melanoma, head and neck, liver or kidney cancer.

The chain couples TRBV2 to TRBJ1-1; TRBD1 agrees at 11 bases. CDR1 is SNHLY, CDR2 FYNNEI, per germline. Germline trimming cut 6 bases from V and 4 bases from J; bases unmatched to any gene: 7. This CDR3 comprises 15 residues. For the CDR3, the DNA is TGTGCCAGCAGAGCCACCGGGACAGGGGGCACTGAAGCTTTCTTT. Amino acids: CASRATGTGGTEAFF.

The chain links TRBV9 to TRBJ1-1; 7 bases map to TRBD1. The germline V gene encodes CDR1 SGDLS and CDR2 YYNGEE. With 3 bases clipped from V and 11 bases from J, the junction kept 25 bases outside the gene matches. This CDR3 region has 18 residues. CDR3 loop: CASSAYLSPGQVGKAAFF. The CDR3 DNA reads TGTGCCAGCAGCGCTTACCTTAGCCCCGGACAGGTGGGTAAGGCGGCTTTCTTT.

V usage is TRBV7-9 and J usage is TRBJ2-3; tentatively, D is TRBD2 (6 bases). Per the germline V gene, CDR1 is SEHNR and CDR2 is FQNEAQ (reference sequence). CDR3 length: 12 amino acids. V was cut by 6 bases and J by 6 bases, with 10 bases left in between. CDR3 in amino acids: CASSFGGDTQYF. In DNA, the CDR3 is TGTGCCAGCAGTTTCGGGGGTGATACGCAGTATTTT. Full variable domain (remainder filled in from reference TRBV7-9 and TRBJ2-3): DTGVSQNPRHKITKRGQNVTFRCDPISEHNRLYWYRQTLGQGPEFLTYFQNEAQLEKSRLLSDRFSAERPKGSFSTLEIQRTEQGDSAMYLCASSFGGDTQYFGPGTRLTVL.

This clone was detected once. V usage is TRBV29-1 and J usage is TRBJ1-1, with 9 bases that match TRBD1. This CDR3 has 12 residues. Per the germline V gene, CDR1 is SQVTM and CDR2 is ANQGSEA. Trimming removed 7 bases from V and 6 bases from J; junction bases left unmatched: 6. The CDR3 loop reads CSGDRAGAEAFF. CDR3 DNA: TGCAGCGGGGACAGGGCAGGGGCTGAAGCTTTCTTT.

The V gene is TRBV2, the J gene TRBJ1-3; 7 bases are shared with TRBD1. CDR1 SNHLY and CDR2 FYNNEI come from the germline V gene. This CDR3 contains 16 residues. V lost 4 bases and J lost 4; bases outside the gene matches: 10. The CDR3 protein is CASSVRRQGAGNTIYF. The CDR3 nucleotides are TGTGCCAGCAGTGTCCGACGACAGGGAGCAGGAAACACCATATATTTT.

This chain uses TRBV4-1 with TRBJ2-3; D may be TRBD2 (7 bases). Between the trimmed V and J ends, which lost 4 bases and 6 bases, there was a span of 23 bases. CDR1 is MGHRA, CDR2 YSYEKL, per germline. The CDR3 covers 17 residues. In DNA, the CDR3 is TGCGCCAGCAGCCGACTTACGGGGGGCCCCTCGGGGGATACGCAGTATTTT. Translated: CASSRLTGGPSGDTQYF.

This clone occurred a few times. The V call is TRBV5-1, the J call TRBJ1-5; D ambiguous. Looked up from germline, CDR1 is SGHRS and CDR2 is YFSETQ. Between the trimmed V and J ends, which lost 0 bases and 6 bases, there was a span of 13 bases. The CDR3 covers 15 residues. In nucleotides, the CDR3 is TGCGCCAGCAGCTTGGACGGGCCCGGCAGTCAGCCCCAGCATTTT. This translates into CASSLDGPGSQPQHF.

This clone was recorded once. The gene calls are TRBV11-2 and TRBJ1-4; possibly TRBD1 for D (6 bases). Germline V gives CDR1 SGHAT, CDR2 FQNNGV. The length of the CDR3 is 17 residues. The germline V and J ends were trimmed by 4 bases and 0 bases, with 15 bases remaining between them. In nucleotides, the CDR3 is TGTGCCAGCAGCTCATATGGACAGATTGCAACTAATGAAAAACTGTTTTTT. It encodes CASSSYGQIATNEKLFF.

The chain uses TRBV4-2 and TRBJ2-1; 8 nucleotides align to TRBD1. There are 15 residues in the CDR3. Germline CDR1 LGHNA, CDR2 YNFKEQ. Trimming took 3 bases from V and 5 from J; bases not matched to a gene: 6. In DNA, the CDR3 is TGTGCCAGCAGCCACTCACCGGACAGGGACAATGAGCAGTTCTTC. Protein: CASSHSPDRDNEQFF.

This clone was seen only a few times. V gene TRBV19 combines with J gene TRBJ1-5; no definite D call. CDR3 length equals 12 residues. Between the trimmed V and J ends, which lost 7 bases and 5 bases, there was a span of 9 bases. Germline loops: CDR1 LNHDA, CDR2 SQIVND (reference sequence). CDR3 sequence (DNA): TGTGCCAGTAACACAGACCATCAGCCCCAGCATTTT. It encodes CASNTDHQPQHF.

The chain is built from TRBV11-1 and TRBJ1-2; a possible D gene is TRBD1 (5 bases). V gave up 5 bases and J gave up 6 bases, with 16 bases separating them. Germline CDR1 is SGHAT and CDR2 is FQDESV (reference sequence). CDR3 length: 14 amino acids. CDR3 sequence reads: CASSRAGQRDGYTF. CDR3 in DNA: TGTGCCAGCAGCCGTGCGGGGCAGAGGGATGGCTACACCTTC.

The chain couples TRBV7-9 to TRBJ1-2; D is possibly TRBD1 (6 bases). The CDR3 consists of 13 residues. The V and J ends lost 3 bases and 8 bases respectively, with 13 bases between them. CDR1 is SEHNR and CDR2 is FQNEAQ in the germline V gene (reference sequence). The CDR3 DNA reads as TGTGCCAGCAGCTTTGAGGGGGGACGGGGCTACACCTTC. Amino acids: CASSFEGGRGYTF. Drawing the rest from reference TRBV7-9 and TRBJ1-2, the complete variable domain is DTGVSQNPRHKITKRGQNVTFRCDPISEHNRLYWYRQTLGQGPEFLTYFQNEAQLEKSRLLSDRFSAERPKGSFSTLEIQRTEQGDSAMYLCASSFEGGRGYTFGSGTRLTVV.

This chain joins TRBV7-2 and TRBJ1-2; the match to TRBD1 covers 8 bases. J lost 12 bases, V lost 5 bases, and 5 bases had no gene match. The germline V gene encodes CDR1 SGHTA and CDR2 FQGNSA. The CDR3 is 11 amino acids. CDR3 DNA sequence: TGTGCCAGCAGCGGGGACAGGATCCACACCTTC. Its protein is CASSGDRIHTF.

This clone showed up just once. The chain combines TRBV10-1 with TRBJ2-3; possibly TRBD1 for D (5 bases). Germline V gene lookup returns CDR1 WNHNN and CDR2 SYGVQD (reference sequence). With 5 bases removed from V and 3 bases from J, the gap between germline ends came to 15 bases. The CDR3 length is 15 residues. CDR3 nucleotide sequence: TGCGCCAGCAGTTGGGGTGACAGTTGGACAGATACGCAGTATTTT. It is translated as CASSWGDSWTDTQYF.

The chain recombines TRBV7-9 with TRBJ1-4, with D possibly being TRBD1 (6 bases). Germline lookup yields CDR1 SEHNR and CDR2 FQNEAQ (reference sequence). The CDR3 sequence is 16 residues long. Trimming stripped 5 bases from V and 0 bases from J, with 13 bases between. CDR3 protein: CASSDGQSSTNEKLFF. The CDR3 coding sequence is TGTGCCAGCAGCGACGGACAGAGTTCAACTAATGAAAAACTGTTTTTT.

Comments on this clone: A junction end diverges from the germline sequence, so it may reflect a read error. CDR3 bases: TGCAGTGCCTTAGAGGGTTACGCGCAGTACTTC. It yields the protein CSALEGYAQYF. This chain links TRBV20-1 with TRBJ2-7; D might be TRBD2 (5 bases). In germline, CDR1 is DFQATT, CDR2 SNEGSKA (reference sequence). This CDR3 has 11 amino acids.

V is TRBV2 and J is TRBJ2-5; D is unresolved. Germline V gives CDR1 SNHLY, CDR2 FYNNEI. There are 13 residues in the CDR3. V was pared by 6 bases and J by 1 base, with 9 bases between. CDR3 DNA sequence: TGTGCCAGCAGGGTAGGGCTCCAAGAGACCCAGTACTTC. Its protein product is CASRVGLQETQYF.

V is TRBV28 and J is TRBJ2-1; D may be TRBD1 (5 bases). The CDR3 spans 16 residues. CDR1 MDHEN and CDR2 SYDVKM come from the germline V gene. The V and J ends lost 5 bases and 0 bases respectively, with 14 bases between them. CDR3 coding DNA: TGTGCCAGCAGTCCCCAGGGCCCGGCCTCCTACAATGAGCAGTTCTTC. Protein sequence: CASSPQGPASYNEQFF.

The chain carries TRBV6-4 and TRBJ1-1; tentative D call: TRBD1 (5 bases). The CDR3 is 13 amino acids. In germline, CDR1 is MRHNA, CDR2 SNTAGT. The V and J ends lost 5 bases and 1 base respectively, with 8 bases between them. The CDR3 loop is CASSFDRNTEAFF. The DNA of the CDR3 is TGTGCCAGCAGTTTCGACAGGAACACTGAAGCTTTCTTT.

V gene TRBV28 combines with J gene TRBJ1-2, with a possible D match to TRBD1 (5 bases). Trimming removed 4 bases from V and 1 base from J, with 7 bases in between. Germline CDR1 MDHEN, CDR2 SYDVKM. This CDR3 is built from 13 residues. The CDR3 spells CASSSTVNYGYTF. DNA of the CDR3: TGTGCCAGCAGTTCGACAGTTAACTATGGCTACACCTTC.

The rearrangement joins TRBV10-3 to TRBJ1-1; tentatively, D is TRBD1 (6 bases). The CDR3 has 14 residues. The V gene's germline CDR1 is ENHRY and CDR2 SYGVKD. V lost 0 bases, J lost 6 bases, and 11 bases lay in between. The CDR3 is CAISESGGGAEAFF. In nucleotides, the CDR3 is TGTGCCATCAGTGAGTCCGGAGGGGGAGCTGAAGCTTTCTTT.

V is TRBV5-6 and J is TRBJ2-1; D not resolved. The length of the CDR3 is 17 residues. Germline CDR1 reads SGHDT; CDR2 reads YYEEEE. Trimming pared 4 bases from V and 2 bases from J, leaving 19 bases between. CDR3 bases: TGTGCCAGCAGCGTTCCCGGTGCTCCGAGTACCTACAATGAGCAGTTCTTC. Amino acid sequence: CASSVPGAPSTYNEQFF.

V usage is TRBV11-3 and J usage is TRBJ2-7; no definite D call. In germline, CDR1 is SGHNT, CDR2 YENEEA. V was cut by 1 base and J by 6 bases, with 10 bases left in between. This CDR3 region has 13 residues. The DNA of the CDR3 is TGTGCCAGCAGCTTAGGGTTTGGGCGCGAGCAGTACTTC. It yields the protein CASSLGFGREQYF.

The sample holds many counts of this clone. Other DNA sequences within the sample encode an identical CDR3. The chain joins TRBV28 to TRBJ2-7, with 11 positions matching TRBD2. Trimming took 6 bases from V and 0 from J; bases not matched to a gene: 4. This CDR3 comprises 15 residues. Germline assignment: CDR1 MDHEN and CDR2 SYDVKM. CDR3 sequence: CASSPGTSGSYEQYF. The DNA of the CDR3 is TGTGCCAGCAGCCCCGGGACTAGCGGCTCCTACGAGCAGTACTTC.